Many counts were recorded for the clone carrying this T cell receptor (beta chain). The antigen remains unidentified. The source material, RNA transcripts, was used to amplify TCR beta CDR3 regions. The primer set for the first-round RT-PCR of the TCR CDR3 was HTBI. TCRdb reprocessed the multiplex PCR reads with MiXCR, giving one entry per CDR3 protein. This table holds some 550,000 distinct CDR3 sequences, around 20% found once. The sample is drawn from a study of T cells in Graves' hyperthyroidism and ophthalmopathy. The CDR3 contains 15 residues. The V and J ends lost 5 bases and 3 bases, in that order; junction bases with no gene match: 13. Germline lookup yields CDR1 GTSNPN and CDR2 SVGIG (reference sequence). Uncontrolled infection, other autoimmune disease, pregnancy or lactation excluded patients. Study findings and constraints: Blood shared most expanded thyroid clonotypes above 0.001. The model predicted ophthalmopathy a median around seven months before onset.

The clonotype was recovered from a man aged 18 to 30 with Graves' hyperthyroidism. The V gene is TRBV30, the J gene TRBJ2-7; 7 bases match TRBD2. What was sequenced was blood. The CDR3, as DNA: TGTGCCTGGCGTCCCCTGAGCGGGGCCTTCTACGAGCAGTACTTC. This translates into CAWRPLSGAFYEQYF.